These T cell receptor beta chains were read from a single sample in a study of T cell responses to AZD1222 COVID-19 vaccine. Profiling relied on immunoSEQ multiplex PCR, and the TCRdb table lists in-frame clones only, not all of them. The sample has roughly 100,000 clones; 89% are singletons. The specimen comprised peripheral blood, sampled on day 0 of AZD1222 vaccination. The receptors were sampled from an adult in good health. The conserved cysteine and the conserved F or W are not part of the CDR3 here. Each record gives: J gene, V gene, clone size, CDR3 protein. Clone sizes are given selectively: once, few, many, or a class where the clone is expanded.

>TRBJ1-2|TRBV14|few
ASSQGWFSYGYT
>TRBJ2-7|TRBV6-1|once
ASSDWRGPAYEQY
>TRBJ2-2|TRBV9|.
ASSVGGTNTGELF
>TRBJ1-3|TRBV5-4|.
ASSWGTELNTIY
>TRBJ2-1|TRBV4-1|.
ASSQVAKSNEQF
>TRBJ1-5|TRBV6-6|.
ASTAGYSNQPQH
>TRBJ2-2|TRBV11-3|.
ASSLSDRGGNTGELF
>TRBJ2-7|TRBV9|.
ASSVGSSVTYEQY
>TRBJ1-1|TRBV3-1/TRBV3-2|.
ASSQVRNTEAF
>TRBJ1-3|TRBV10-3|.
AISDDIGSGNTIY
>TRBJ2-3|TRBV4-1|.
ASSSIVDTQY
>TRBJ1-1|TRBV4-2|.
ASSQGEGNTEAF
>TRBJ2-7|TRBV19|once
ASKPGAPRYEQY